Below, one TCR beta chain is given with its context. The antigen remains unidentified. This could be a read error, since a much larger clone is one nucleotide away. The same CDR3 is also encoded by other DNA sequences in this sample. The data originate from a study of shared clonotypes between healthy human individuals. Study-wide context: The plates for each donor numbered three CD4 naive, three CD4 memory, two CD8 naive and one CD8 memory.

The study separated CD4+ cells into CD45RA+ naive and CD45RA-negative memory subsets. Findings and caveats of the study: Lower generation probabilities were found for non-shared clonotypes than for those shared by all four donors.

TCRdb's copy holds only in-frame clones and misses some; the assay was immunoSEQ multiplex PCR. The sample yields over a million clones, around 78% seen once. The TCR comes from a man aged 18 to 30 in good health. Some clones in this sample may be carry-over from other donors' samples. Sequenced: memory CD4+ T cells from PBMCs. Subset defined: CD45RA-negative fraction.

CDR3 nucleotides: TGTGCCAGCAGCTTCGGGAGCTCTGGGGCCAACGTCCTGACTTTC. As protein: CASSFGSSGANVLTF. The chain joins TRBV13 to TRBJ2-6; a weak D match, TRBD2 (6 bases). Germline-derived CDR1 and CDR2 are PRHDT and FYEKMQ (reference sequence). Trimming removed 3 bases from V and 0 bases from J, with 6 bases in between. The CDR3 length is 15 residues.